This T cell receptor beta chain was sequenced for a study of blood T cell repertoires in COVID-19 (TCRdb year 2020). As for the study more broadly: The collaborator samples originated in the United States, Italy and Spain and spanned the acute and convalescent phases of COVID-19. The prospective study material was composed of cDNA or gDNA derived from T cells, B-cell-depleted T cells, or PBMCs. Deeply sampled blood TCRbeta repertoires from subjects exposed to, actively infected with, or recovered from COVID-19 were included in the dataset. The repertoires were released in a freely available public database intended as a resource for research on the immune response to SARS-CoV-2. The samples were drawn from the first 160 participants of the ongoing ImmuneRACE study and from 950 to 1,500 subjects provided by 6 global collaborators. Sample metadata almost always included a de-identified subject ID, COVID-19 status, age in years and sex. Where available, HLA class I and class II types were taken from metadata supplied by the sample provider and were not determined by assay-based typing.

In the prospective study, participants were about 18 to 100 years old, resided in about 25 geographic areas of the United States, and were enrolled through a virtual design. To assign participants to cohorts, the prospective study relied on clinical history that participants themselves reported in a screening survey and a study questionnaire. Recovered participants in ImmuneRACE Cohort 3 were defined as having two consecutive negative NP/OP PCR tests, clearance from a healthcare professional, or resolution of symptoms. In the prospective study, whole blood, serum and a nasopharyngeal or oropharyngeal swab were collected from each participant by mobile phlebotomists. Additional blood draws and questionnaires over a 2-month period could optionally be provided by prospective study participants. Blood samples from the prospective study were shipped frozen or at room temperature prior to DNA extraction.

The germline V gene sets CDR1 to SQVTM and CDR2 to ANQGSEA. Deletion took 7 bases off V and 7 bases off J, with a span of 13 bases between the germline ends. The CDR3, from cysteine to phenylalanine, totals 11 residues. Only the CDR3 DNA is retained, 33 bases long and in frame from the first base. TCRbeta CDR3 regions were amplified from genomic DNA using the immunoSEQ Assay, a bias-controlled multiplex PCR. On the authors' methods: Within the assay, amplification of reference gene primers was used to estimate how many nucleated cells each sample contained. Sequence reads were collapsed and filtered to measure the absolute abundance of every unique TCRbeta CDR3 rearrangement. Productive Simpson clonality was computed per sample as the square root of Simpson's diversity index over productive rearrangements. TCRdb's version of the immuneACCESS table is confined to in-frame rearrangements and falls short of the full clone set. An unresolved V gene accounts for under half of the shortfall where checked; the remainder is of unknown origin. The DNA gave D and trimming, while V, J and clone size come from that table. The sample table contains about 370,000 clones; only one count was recorded for 85% to 90% of them. The top ten clones comprise around 1.7% of the sample.

What the work shows at the level of the full study, not this receptor alone: How much clinical and demographic metadata was included differed by source and by participant, and the metadata was provided uncurated.

Details on this clone: Its recognized antigen is unknown. No quality values exist for individual bases; no much larger clone is one base distant.

This receptor chain uses TRBV29-1 and TRBJ1-1, with a weak D call of TRBD1 (6 bases match). This clonotype was obtained from a woman in her twenties or thirties who had recovered from COVID-19. The sequencing sample was made of PBMCs or T cells enriched from blood (not recorded which). The CDR3 sequence is CSGKQGNEAFF. The DNA sequence is TGCAGCGGAAAACAGGGTAATGAAGCTTTCTTT.